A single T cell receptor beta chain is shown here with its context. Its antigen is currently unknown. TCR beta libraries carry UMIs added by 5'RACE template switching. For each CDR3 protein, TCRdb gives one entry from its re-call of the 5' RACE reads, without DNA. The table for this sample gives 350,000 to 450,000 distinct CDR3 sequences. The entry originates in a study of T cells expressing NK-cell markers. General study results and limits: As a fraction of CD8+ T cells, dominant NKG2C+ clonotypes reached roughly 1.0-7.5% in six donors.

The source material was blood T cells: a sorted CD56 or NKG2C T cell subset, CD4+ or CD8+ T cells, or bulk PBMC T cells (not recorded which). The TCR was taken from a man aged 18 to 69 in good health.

CDR3 region: CSALGDVGLGDTQYF. The V call is TRBV20-1, the J call TRBJ2-3; no DNA is available, so the TRBD1 call from TCRdb remains unchecked. Per the germline V gene, CDR1 is DFQATT and CDR2 is SNEGSKA (reference sequence). CDR3 size: 15 residues.